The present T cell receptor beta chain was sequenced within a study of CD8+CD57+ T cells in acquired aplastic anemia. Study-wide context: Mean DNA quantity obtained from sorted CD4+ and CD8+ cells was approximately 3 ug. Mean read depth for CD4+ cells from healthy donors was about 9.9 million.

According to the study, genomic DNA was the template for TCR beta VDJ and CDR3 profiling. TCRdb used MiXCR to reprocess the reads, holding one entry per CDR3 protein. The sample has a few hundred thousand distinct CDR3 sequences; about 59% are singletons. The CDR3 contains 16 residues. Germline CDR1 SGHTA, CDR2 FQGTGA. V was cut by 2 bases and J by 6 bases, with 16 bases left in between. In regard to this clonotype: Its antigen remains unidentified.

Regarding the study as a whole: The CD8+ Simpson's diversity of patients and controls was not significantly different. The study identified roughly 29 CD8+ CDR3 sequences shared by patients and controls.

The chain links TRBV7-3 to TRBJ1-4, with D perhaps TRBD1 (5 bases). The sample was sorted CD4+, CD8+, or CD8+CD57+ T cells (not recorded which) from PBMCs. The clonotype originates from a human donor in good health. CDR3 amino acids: CASSLARGGEHEKLFF. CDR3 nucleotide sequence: TGTGCCAGCAGCTTAGCACGCGGAGGGGAACATGAAAAACTGTTTTTT. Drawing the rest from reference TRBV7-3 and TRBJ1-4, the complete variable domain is GAGVSQTPSNKVTEKGKYVELRCDPISGHTALYWYRQSLGQGPEFLIYFQGTGAADDSGLPNDRFFAVRPEGSVSTLKIQRTERGDSAVYLCASSLARGGEHEKLFFGSGTQLSVL.